The next 17 T cell receptor beta chains were all read from a single sample in a study of monozygotic twins with inflammatory bowel disease. With the 5' RACE reads reprocessed, TCRdb shows one record per CDR3 protein and no DNA. The specimen's table records approximately 340,000 distinct CDR3 sequences. The sequencing sample was made of blood. Every receptor here comes from a human donor with ulcerative colitis or Crohn's disease, or a healthy co-twin of an affected twin (not recorded which).

This chain uses TRBV5-1 with TRBJ1-3. This CDR3 region has 16 residues. CDR1 SGHRS and CDR2 YFSETQ come from the germline V gene. This chain's CDR3 is CASSLDQQSSGNTIYF. Full variable domain (rest looked up from reference TRBV5-1 and TRBJ1-3): KAGVTQTPRYLIKTRGQQVTLSCSPISGHRSVSWYQQTPGQGLQFLFEYFSETQRNKGNFPGRFSGRQFSNSRSEMNVSTLELGDSALYLCASSLDQQSSGNTIYFGEGSWLTVV.

The CDR3 is CSIEDPVRLDGEQFF. The genes are TRBV29-1 and TRBJ2-1. The germline CDR1 and CDR2 sequences are SQVTM and ANQGSEA. The CDR3 is made up of 15 amino acids.

J is TRBJ2-1 and V is TRBV5-1; TCRdb calls TRBD1, which cannot be checked without DNA. In germline, CDR1 is SGHRS, CDR2 YFSETQ. This CDR3 has 15 residues. CDR3 in amino acids: CASSLTTGGGNEQFF.

The CDR3 protein is CASSQPSGTYNEQFF. The chain is built from TRBV4-2 and TRBJ2-1; the TRBD2 assignment by TCRdb is unverifiable without DNA. The CDR3 runs to 15 residues. Germline V lookup: CDR1 LGHNA, CDR2 YNFKEQ.

The genes are TRBV20-1 and TRBJ1-2; TCRdb's assignment of TRBD1 cannot be checked, as there is no DNA. This CDR3 spans 16 amino acids. CDR1 DFQATT and CDR2 SNEGSKA come from the germline V gene (reference sequence). CDR3 sequence reads: CSATATHWTGEGGYTF.

The chain joins TRBV15 to TRBJ2-1; TCRdb indicates TRBD1, and absent DNA this call remains unverified. The CDR3 loop spans 16 amino acids. CDR1 and CDR2 (germline): LNHNV, YYDKDF (reference sequence). CDR3: CATSSGDRERYNEQFF.

The rearrangement uses TRBV7-9 and TRBJ2-3; TCRdb returns TRBD2, unconfirmable since there is no DNA. The CDR3 runs to 15 residues. In germline, CDR1 is SEHNR, CDR2 FQNEAQ (reference sequence). CDR3 sequence: CASSFSLSGTDTQYF.

The V call is TRBV7-9, the J call TRBJ1-5; with no DNA, the TCRdb D assignment of TRBD1 cannot be verified. Germline assignment: CDR1 SEHNR and CDR2 FQNEAQ (reference sequence). The CDR3 spans 15 residues. Here the CDR3 reads CASGVGEGFSQPQHF.

The rearrangement joins TRBV15 to TRBJ1-1. The germline CDR1 and CDR2 sequences are LNHNV and YYDKDF (reference sequence). The CDR3 consists of 13 residues. The CDR3 sequence is CATSRVRGTEAFF.

CDR3 amino acids: CASTTVSSGANVLTF. V and J are TRBV5-4 and TRBJ2-6; TCRdb outputs TRBD1, but without DNA this stays unchecked. Germline V gene sequence: CDR1 SGHNT, CDR2 YYREEE (reference sequence). The CDR3 runs 15 residues.

The rearrangement joins TRBV3-1 to TRBJ2-7; the TCRdb D gene call, TRBD2, has no DNA to confirm it. The germline CDR1 and CDR2 sequences are LGHDT and YNNKEL (reference sequence). This CDR3 contains 16 residues. CDR3 residues: CASSPPGLAGGFEQYF.

This chain connects TRBV4-1 to TRBJ1-2. Germline CDR1 and CDR2: MGHRA and YSYEKL. This CDR3 spans 15 amino acids. CDR3 in amino acids: CASSQDQGPGYGYTF.

The V gene is TRBV15, the J gene TRBJ2-1; TCRdb gives TRBD1 as the D gene, but with no DNA this cannot be confirmed. The germline V gene encodes CDR1 LNHNV and CDR2 YYDKDF (reference sequence). The CDR3 is 15 residues long. The chain's CDR3 is CATSLDRGPYNEQFF.

The V and J genes are TRBV7-2 and TRBJ2-3; with no DNA, the TCRdb D assignment of TRBD1 cannot be verified. CDR1 and CDR2 (germline): SGHTA, FQGNSA. The CDR3 covers 15 residues. CDR3 amino acids: CASSFGQSLTDTQYF. Supplemented by reference TRBV7-2 and TRBJ2-3, the full variable domain reads GAGVSQSPSNKVTEKGKDVELRCDPISGHTALYWYRQSLGQGLEFLIYFQGNSAPDKSGLPSDRFSAERTGGSVSTLTIQRTQQEDSAVYLCASSFGQSLTDTQYFGPGTRLTVL.

The chain uses TRBV3-1 and TRBJ1-1. Germline V gene lookup returns CDR1 LGHDT and CDR2 YNNKEL (reference sequence). The CDR3 has 14 amino acids. The CDR3 loop reads CASSRSDTNTEAFF.

The CDR3 sequence is CASSRRGGALDTQYF. The V and J genes are TRBV7-9 and TRBJ2-3; TCRdb indicates TRBD2, and absent DNA this call remains unverified. This CDR3 comprises 15 residues. CDR1 and CDR2 (germline): SEHNR, FQNEAQ (reference sequence).

The chain employs TRBV1 and TRBJ2-2; absent DNA, TCRdb's TRBD2 call cannot be checked. TRBV1 is listed as a pseudogene. The CDR3 contains 16 residues. The CDR3 reads CTSSQAEGRHTGELFF.